The present T cell receptor beta chain was sequenced within a study of radiotherapy plus CTLA-4 blockade in lung cancer. In the study overall: Objective responses emerged in around 19% of patients, and around 31% attained disease control. Study-level findings and limits: Early shifts in blood T cell clones, with interferon-beta, reportedly predicted response best. Blood saw expansion of tumor-derived TCR clones after radiotherapy plus ipilimumab.

CDR3 length: 14 amino acids. Germline V gene data show CDR1 as SNHLY and CDR2 as FYNNEI. V was cut by 6 bases and J by 5 bases, with 14 bases left in between. Measured with immunoSEQ multiplex PCR; TCRdb has only the in-frame clones, and not every one. The sample yields 85,000 to 130,000 clones, over 65% seen once. Focal radiation was given together with CTLA-4 blockade (ipilimumab) to patients with chemo-refractory metastatic non-small-cell lung cancer. A note on this clone: Its matching antigen is unknown.

This TCR was recovered from a human donor with non-small cell lung cancer that progressed on radiotherapy plus ipilimumab. Some clones in this sample may be carry-over from other donors' samples. The J gene is TRBJ1-5, the V gene TRBV2; no clear D. The sample consisted of peripheral blood, taken from a patient treated with radiotherapy plus ipilimumab. DNA of the CDR3: TGTGCCAGCAGCGCGGCCTTTCAGGATCAGCCCCAGCATTTT. Translation: CASSAAFQDQPQHF.